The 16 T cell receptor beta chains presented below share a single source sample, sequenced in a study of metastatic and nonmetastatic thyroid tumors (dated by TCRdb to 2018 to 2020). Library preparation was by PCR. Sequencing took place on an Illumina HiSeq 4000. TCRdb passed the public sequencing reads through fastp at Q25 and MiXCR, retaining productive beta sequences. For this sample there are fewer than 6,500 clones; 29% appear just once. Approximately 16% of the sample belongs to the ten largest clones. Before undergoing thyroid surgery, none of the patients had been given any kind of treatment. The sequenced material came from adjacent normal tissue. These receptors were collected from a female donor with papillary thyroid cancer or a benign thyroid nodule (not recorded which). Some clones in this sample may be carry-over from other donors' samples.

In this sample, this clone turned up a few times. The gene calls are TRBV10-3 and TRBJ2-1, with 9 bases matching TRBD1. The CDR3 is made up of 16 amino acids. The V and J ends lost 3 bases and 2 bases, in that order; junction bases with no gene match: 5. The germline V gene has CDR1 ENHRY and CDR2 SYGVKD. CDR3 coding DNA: TGTGCCATCAGTGACGTCCGGACAGGGGCCTACAATGAGCAGTTCTTC. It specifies CAISDVRTGAYNEQFF.

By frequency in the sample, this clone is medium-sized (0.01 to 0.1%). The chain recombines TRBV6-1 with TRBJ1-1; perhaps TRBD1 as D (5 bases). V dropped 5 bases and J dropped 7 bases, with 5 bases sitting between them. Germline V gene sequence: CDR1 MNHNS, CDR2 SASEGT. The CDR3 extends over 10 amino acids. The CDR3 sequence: CASSRGEAFF. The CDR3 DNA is TGTGCCAGCAGTAGGGGTGAAGCTTTCTTT.

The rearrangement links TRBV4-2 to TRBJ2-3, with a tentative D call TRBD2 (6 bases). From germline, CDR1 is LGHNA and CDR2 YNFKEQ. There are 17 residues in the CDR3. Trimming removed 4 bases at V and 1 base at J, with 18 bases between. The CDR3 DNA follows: TGTGCCAGCAGCCGACTCCGGCCGGGCGGGGGCACAGATACGCAGTATTTT. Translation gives CASSRLRPGGGTDTQYF.

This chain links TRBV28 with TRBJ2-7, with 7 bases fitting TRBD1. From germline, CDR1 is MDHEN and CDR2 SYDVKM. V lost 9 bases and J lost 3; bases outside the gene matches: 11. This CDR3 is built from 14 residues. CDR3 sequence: CASSKGTAIYEQYF. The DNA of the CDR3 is TGTGCCAGTAGTAAAGGGACAGCCATCTACGAGCAGTACTTC.

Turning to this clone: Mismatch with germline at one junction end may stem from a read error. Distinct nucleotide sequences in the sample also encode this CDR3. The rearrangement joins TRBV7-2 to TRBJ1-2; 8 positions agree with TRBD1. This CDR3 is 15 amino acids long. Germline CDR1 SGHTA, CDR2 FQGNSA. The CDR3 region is CASSLSGRGLGGYTF. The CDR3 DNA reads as TGTGCAAGCAGCTTATCTGGCAGGGGGCTTGGAGGATACACCTTC.

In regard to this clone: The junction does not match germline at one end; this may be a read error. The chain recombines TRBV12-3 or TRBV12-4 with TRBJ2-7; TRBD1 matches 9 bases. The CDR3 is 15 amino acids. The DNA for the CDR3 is TGTGCAAGCAGGTGGTGCGACAGGGGGATCTACGAGCAGTACTTC. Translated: CASRWCDRGIYEQYF.

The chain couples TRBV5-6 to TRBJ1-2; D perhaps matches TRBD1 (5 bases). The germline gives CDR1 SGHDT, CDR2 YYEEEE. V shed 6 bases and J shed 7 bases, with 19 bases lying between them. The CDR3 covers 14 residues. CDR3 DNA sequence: TGTGCCAGCACCCAGCTTCCGGGGGGGATTGGCTACACCTTC. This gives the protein CASTQLPGGIGYTF.

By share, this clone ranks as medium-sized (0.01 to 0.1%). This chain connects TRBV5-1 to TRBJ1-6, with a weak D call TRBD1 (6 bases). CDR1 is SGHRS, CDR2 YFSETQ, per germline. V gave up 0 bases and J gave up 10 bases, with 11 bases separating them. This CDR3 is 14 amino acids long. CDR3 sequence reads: CASSLGGGGSPLHF. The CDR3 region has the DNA TGCGCCAGCAGCTTGGGTGGGGGCGGCTCACCCCTCCACTTT.

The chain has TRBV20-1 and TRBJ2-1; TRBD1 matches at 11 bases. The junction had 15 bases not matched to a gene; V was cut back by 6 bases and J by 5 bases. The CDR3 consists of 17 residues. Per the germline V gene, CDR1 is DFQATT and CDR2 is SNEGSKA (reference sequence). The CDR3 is CSAPGTGGLGGNNEQFF. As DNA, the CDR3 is TGCAGTGCCCCCGGGACAGGGGGTCTGGGGGGAAACAATGAGCAGTTCTTC.

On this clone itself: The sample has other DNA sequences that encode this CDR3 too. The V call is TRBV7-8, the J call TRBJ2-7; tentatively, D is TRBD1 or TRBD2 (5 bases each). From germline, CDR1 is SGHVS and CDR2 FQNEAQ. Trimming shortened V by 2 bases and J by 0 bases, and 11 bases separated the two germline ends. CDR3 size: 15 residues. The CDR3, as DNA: TGTGCCAGCAGCTTAATATACGGGGCCTCCTACGAGCAGTACTTC. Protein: CASSLIYGASYEQYF.

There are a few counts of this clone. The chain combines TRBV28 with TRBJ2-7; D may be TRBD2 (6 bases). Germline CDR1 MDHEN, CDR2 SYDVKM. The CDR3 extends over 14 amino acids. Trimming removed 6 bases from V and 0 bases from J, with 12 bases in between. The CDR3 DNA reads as TGTGCCAGCAGCGGGGGACGCAGCTCCTACGAGCAGTACTTC. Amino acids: CASSGGRSSYEQYF.

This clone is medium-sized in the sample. This chain's CDR3 is CASTRTSGSNGELFF. The CDR3 nucleotides are TGTGCCAGCACCAGGACTAGCGGGAGTAACGGGGAGCTGTTTTTT. The V gene is TRBV12-3 or TRBV12-4, the J gene TRBJ2-2, with TRBD2 matching over 13 bases. V lost 7 bases to trimming and J lost 7 bases; unmatched junction nucleotides: 6. The CDR3 runs to 15 residues.

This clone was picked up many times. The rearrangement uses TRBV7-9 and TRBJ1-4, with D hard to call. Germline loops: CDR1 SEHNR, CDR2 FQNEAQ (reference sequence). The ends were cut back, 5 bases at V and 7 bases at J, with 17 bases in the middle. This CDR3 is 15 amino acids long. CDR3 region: CASSPLTEMGEKLFF. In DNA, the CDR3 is TGTGCCAGCAGCCCCCTTACAGAGATGGGTGAAAAACTGTTTTTT. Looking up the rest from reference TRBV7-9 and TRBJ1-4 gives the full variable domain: DTGVSQNPRHKITKRGQNVTFRCDPISEHNRLYWYRQTLGQGPEFLTYFQNEAQLEKSRLLSDRFSAERPKGSFSTLEIQRTEQGDSAMYLCASSPLTEMGEKLFFGSGTQLSVL.

CDR3 coding DNA: TGTGCCTGGAACCAGGAAGTCCCGAACACTGAAGCTTTCTTT. Protein: CAWNQEVPNTEAFF. The rearrangement links TRBV30 to TRBJ1-1; D not certain. From germline, CDR1 is GTSNPN and CDR2 SVGIG (reference sequence). V lost 4 bases and J lost 1, with 13 bases in between. The CDR3 spans 14 residues.

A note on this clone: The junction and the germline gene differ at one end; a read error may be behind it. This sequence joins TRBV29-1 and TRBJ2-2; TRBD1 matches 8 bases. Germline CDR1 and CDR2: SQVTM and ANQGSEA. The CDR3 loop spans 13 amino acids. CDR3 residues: CIVDRGWTGELFF. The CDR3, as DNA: TGCATCGTTGACAGGGGCTGGACCGGGGAGCTGTTTTTT.

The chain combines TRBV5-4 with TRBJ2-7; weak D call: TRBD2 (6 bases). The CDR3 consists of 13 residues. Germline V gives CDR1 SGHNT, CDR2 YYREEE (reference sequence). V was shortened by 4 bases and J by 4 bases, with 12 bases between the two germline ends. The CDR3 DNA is TGTGCCAGCAGCCTCTCGGGGAGGTACGAGCAGTACTTC. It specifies CASSLSGRYEQYF.